Below are 16 T cell receptor beta chains sequenced from a single sample in a study of post-analysis software for immune sequencing data. Study-wide results and limits: Included in a set of four or five TRBV segments more frequent in patients than controls were TRBV5-6, TRBV5-1 and TRBV20-1.

Their recognized antigens are unknown. Unique molecular identifiers were present in the TCR beta cDNA libraries. In TCRdb, the PCR reads were re-called with MiXCR into one record per CDR3 protein. In the table there are about 200,000 distinct CDR3 sequences, about 30% of which are singletons. The sample was blood. The receptors come from a girl under 18 with multiple sclerosis.

As to this clonotype: A much larger clone sits a single nucleotide away, making a read error possible. CDR3 residues: CARSVSVYNEQFF. The CDR3 DNA follows: TGTGCCCGCAGCGTATCCGTCTACAATGAGCAGTTCTTC. J is TRBJ2-1 and V is TRBV9; no firm D call. The CDR3 is made up of 13 amino acids. The germline gives CDR1 SGDLS, CDR2 YYNGEE.

This clonotype has only a few counts. The V gene is TRBV18, the J gene TRBJ1-1; D is uncertain. The CDR3 is 14 amino acids. CDR1 and CDR2 from the germline V gene are KGHSH and LQKENI. V was clipped by 2 bases and J by 3 bases, with 10 bases between them. CDR3 amino acids: CASSPTARDTEAFF. As DNA, the CDR3 is TGTGCCAGCTCACCAACCGCAAGGGACACTGAAGCTTTCTTT.

Note on this clonotype: Since a much larger clone is just one base distant, this may be a read error. The chain has TRBV10-2 and TRBJ1-2; 8 nucleotides line up with TRBD1. Germline V gene data show CDR1 as WSHSY and CDR2 as SAAADI. With V trimmed by 2 bases and J by 2 bases, 1 base remained unmatched. The CDR3 runs 14 residues. The CDR3 here is CASSENRGNYGYTF. DNA for the CDR3: TGCGCCAGCAGTGAGAACAGGGGGAACTATGGCTACACCTTC.

This clonotype has more than one count but fewer than ten. The chain employs TRBV28 and TRBJ2-3; 12 nucleotides align to TRBD2. The germline gives CDR1 MDHEN, CDR2 SYDVKM. The CDR3 has 16 amino acids. The V and J ends lost 5 bases and 1 base, in that order; junction bases with no gene match: 4. The CDR3 sequence is CASSGSSGRGTDTQYF. CDR3 DNA: TGTGCCAGCAGTGGTTCTAGCGGGAGGGGCACAGATACGCAGTATTTT.

The chain links TRBV20-1 to TRBJ2-7; 8 positions match TRBD2. Trimming removed 2 bases from V and 4 bases from J; junction bases left unmatched: 10. Germline V gene sequence: CDR1 DFQATT, CDR2 SNEGSKA (reference sequence). The CDR3 is 15 residues long. CDR3 DNA sequence: TGCAGTGCTAGATGGTTGTCTAGCGGGTCGTACGAGCAGTACTTC. Translated, it gives CSARWLSSGSYEQYF.

As for this clonotype: This may come from a read error, since a much larger clone is one base off. The rearrangement joins TRBV28 to TRBJ2-1; 12 nucleotides match TRBD2. CDR3 length: 18 residues. The junction had 19 bases not matched to a gene; V was cut back by 1 base and J by 15 bases. Germline loops: CDR1 MDHEN, CDR2 SYDVKM. CDR3 bases: TGTGCCAGCAGTTTATTTCGGACTAGCGGGGTCAACGGATTCGGGGCGTTCTTC. Encoded protein: CASSLFRTSGVNGFGAFF. Full variable domain (rest looked up from reference TRBV28 and TRBJ2-1): DVKVTQSSRYLVKRTGEKVFLECVQDMDHENMFWYRQDPGLGLRLIYFSYDVKMKEKGDIPEGYSVSREKKERFSLILESASTNQTSMYLCASSLFRTSGVNGFGAFFGPGTRLTVL.

This clonotype was seen at least ten times. This chain uses TRBV20-1 with TRBJ1-4; D is undetermined. The V end was cut by 6 bases, the J end by 0 bases, with 8 bases between. The CDR3 is 13 residues long. From germline, CDR1 is DFQATT and CDR2 SNEGSKA (reference sequence). The CDR3 here is CSAWRATNEKLFF. The CDR3 DNA reads TGCAGTGCCTGGCGTGCAACTAATGAAAAACTGTTTTTT.

This clonotype was counted once. The rearrangement uses TRBV7-2 and TRBJ1-3; D ambiguous. Trimming cost V 11 bases and J 6 bases, with 17 bases left between them. Per germline, CDR1 SGHTA and CDR2 FQGNSA. The CDR3 length is 13 residues. CDR3 in DNA: TGTGCCGCCCGAGGATCGGGGTCAAACACCATATATTTT. Protein sequence: CAARGSGSNTIYF. Based on the CDR3 plus reference TRBV7-2 and TRBJ1-3, the full variable domain is GAGVSQSPSNKVTEKGKDVELRCDPISGHTALYWYRQSLGQGLEFLIYFQGNSAPDKSGLPSDRFSAERTGGSVSTLTIQRTQQEDSAVYLCAARGSGSNTIYFGEGSWLTVV.

The gene calls are TRBV29-1 and TRBJ1-4; D is unresolved. The V end was cut by 5 bases, the J end by 6 bases, with 16 bases between. The CDR3 is 14 amino acids. Germline assignment: CDR1 SQVTM and CDR2 ANQGSEA. The CDR3 loop is CSVKPLASHEKLFF. DNA for the CDR3: TGCAGCGTTAAACCGCTCGCTAGCCATGAAAAACTGTTTTTT.

This clonotype was counted between two and nine times. The chain combines TRBV5-1 with TRBJ1-6, with D possibly TRBD1 on 5 matching bases. Per germline, CDR1 SGHRS and CDR2 YFSETQ. This CDR3 contains 14 residues. Trimming shortened V by 4 bases and J by 4 bases, and 9 bases separated the two germline ends. The CDR3 DNA reads TGCGCCAGCAGCATGACAGAGTATAATTCACCCCTCCACTTT. Residues: CASSMTEYNSPLHF.

This clonotype came up many times. CDR3 loop: CASKRGTGGQKYGYTF. CDR3 sequence (DNA): TGTGCCAGCAAAAGGGGGACAGGGGGGCAAAAGTATGGCTACACCTTC. The rearrangement uses TRBV6-5 and TRBJ1-2; 11 bases are shared with TRBD1. The CDR3 contains 16 residues. V trimming: 7 bases; J trimming: 5 bases; junction bases outside the gene matches: 12. Germline assignment: CDR1 MNHEY and CDR2 SVGAGI.

In its sample, this clonotype was seen many times. V is TRBV28 and J is TRBJ2-7, with D possibly TRBD1 on 5 matching bases. This CDR3 comprises 15 residues. The V end lost 4 bases, the J end lost 10 bases, and 23 bases lay between the germline ends. CDR1 and CDR2 from the germline V gene are MDHEN and SYDVKM. The CDR3 here is CASSSPTEAREAQYF. The CDR3 coding sequence is TGTGCCAGCAGTTCTCCGACAGAAGCCAGAGAGGCCCAGTACTTC.

A word on this clonotype: A read error is possible here, since a much larger clone lies one base away. The chain joins TRBV6-1 to TRBJ2-5; D remains ambiguous. CDR1 and CDR2 from the germline V gene are MNHNS and SASEGT. This CDR3 is 12 amino acids long. This CDR3 reads CTSSELGETQYF. CDR3 in DNA: TGTACCAGCAGTGAATTGGGTGAGACCCAGTACTTC.

The CDR3 DNA reads TGTGCCAGCAGTACTTACCCCGGGGAGCTGTTTTTT. Its protein product is CASSTYPGELFF. The V call is TRBV28, the J call TRBJ2-2; no clear D. V lost 5 bases and J lost 6, with 7 bases in between. CDR3 length equals 12 residues. Per germline, CDR1 MDHEN and CDR2 SYDVKM. The variable domain in full, with the rest retrieved from reference TRBV28 and TRBJ2-2, is DVKVTQSSRYLVKRTGEKVFLECVQDMDHENMFWYRQDPGLGLRLIYFSYDVKMKEKGDIPEGYSVSREKKERFSLILESASTNQTSMYLCASSTYPGELFFGEGSRLTVL.

The chain carries TRBV3-1 and TRBJ1-5; the match to TRBD1 covers 9 bases. This CDR3 has 17 amino acids. V gave up 5 bases and J gave up 2 bases; unmatched junction bases: 10. Germline V gene data show CDR1 as LGHDT and CDR2 as YNNKEL (reference sequence). The DNA for the CDR3 is TGTGCCAGCAGCTTCCGGGACAGGGCGTGGGGCAATCAGCCCCAGCATTTT. Its protein is CASSFRDRAWGNQPQHF.

This clonotype was observed many times. The V gene is TRBV29-1, the J gene TRBJ1-5; TRBD1 agrees at 10 bases. Germline-derived CDR1 and CDR2 are SQVTM and ANQGSEA. V trimming: 4 bases; J trimming: 4 bases; junction bases outside the gene matches: 4. The CDR3 extends over 14 amino acids. The CDR3 protein is CSVGLDRGNQPQHF. The CDR3 region has the DNA TGCAGCGTTGGACTGGACAGGGGGAATCAGCCCCAGCATTTT.